A selection of T cell receptor beta chains follows, all from one sample in a study of T cell repertoires in cytomegalovirus infection. TCRdb reanalysed the reads using MiXCR and keeps one entry per CDR3 protein. The table records some 920,000 distinct CDR3 sequences, more than 25% of them present only once. No antigens are known for them. This specimen consisted of cultured CD8+ T cells from PBMCs, obtained from culture after CMV antigen stimulation. These receptors came from a human donor in good health (CMV status not recorded). Some clones in this sample may be carry-over from other donors' samples. CDR3s include the opening cysteine and the closing phenylalanine or tryptophan. The D gene is left open where the match is weak. Some rows mark clone size as missing; the rest say once, few, many or name a class of expanded clone.

-,TRBV6-2/TRBV6-3,-,15,TRBJ1-5,CASSTLGAGDQPQHF,TGTGCCAGCAGCACTCTCGGTGCTGGGGATCAGCCCCAGCATTTT
-,TRBV4-1,-,15,TRBJ1-2,CASSQGLGGIYGYTF,TGCGCCAGCAGCCAAGGATTGGGGGGGATCTATGGCTACACCTTC
TRBD1,TRBV4-1,-,15,TRBJ2-3,CASRLSGTDGDTQYF,TGCGCCAGCAGGCTCTCAGGGACAGATGGAGATACGCAGTATTTT
-,TRBV20-1,-,14,TRBJ1-6,CSARPPQGYSPLHF,TGCAGTGCTAGACCTCCTCAGGGGTATTCACCCCTCCACTTT
-,TRBV19,-,14,TRBJ2-3,CATSGPWSTDTQYF,TGTGCCACCTCCGGGCCGTGGAGCACAGATACGCAGTATTTT
-,TRBV13,-,15,TRBJ1-1,CASSLTEAPSTEAFF,TGTGCCAGCAGCTTAACGGAGGCCCCCTCCACTGAAGCTTTCTTT
TRBD1,TRBV27,-,15,TRBJ1-2,CASSSGTGTNYGYTF,TGTGCCAGCAGTTCCGGGACAGGGACTAACTATGGCTACACCTTC
-,TRBV7-9,-,14,TRBJ2-5,CASSLDTNQETQYF,TGTGCCAGCAGCTTAGACACTAACCAAGAGACCCAGTACTTC
TRBD2,TRBV6-8,-,16,TRBJ2-4,CASSYERGALSLIQYF,TGTGCCAGCAGTTACGAGCGGGGGGCCCTGTCGCTCATTCAGTACTTC
-,TRBV27,few,17,TRBJ1-5,CASSPSKTGQRDQPQHF,TGTGCCAGCAGTCCTTCGAAAACTGGACAGCGCGATCAGCCCCAGCATTTT
-,TRBV7-9,-,14,TRBJ2-7,CASSSGQEIYEQYF,TGTGCCAGCAGCTCTGGTCAGGAAATCTACGAGCAGTACTTC
-,TRBV12-3/TRBV12-4,-,16,TRBJ2-2,CASSFGTVANTGELFF,TGTGCCAGCAGTTTTGGGACTGTTGCGAACACCGGGGAGCTGTTTTTT
-,TRBV11-3,few,13,TRBJ2-1,CASSLGGIPEQFF,TGTGCCAGCAGCTTAGGGGGCATTCCTGAGCAGTTCTTC
-,TRBV6-6,few,16,TRBJ2-7,CASSYFRGGVAYEQYF,TGTGCCAGCAGTTATTTTCGCGGGGGCGTAGCCTACGAGCAGTACTTC
-,TRBV7-6,many,14,TRBJ1-5,CASSGPGGNQPQHF,TGTGCCAGCAGCGGACCGGGGGGCAATCAGCCCCAGCATTTT
-,TRBV6-5,many,13,TRBJ1-1,CASSYSQNTEAFF,TGTGCCAGCAGTTACTCACAGAACACTGAAGCTTTCTTT
-,TRBV2,-,13,TRBJ1-1,CASSELANTEAFF,TGTGCCAGCAGTGAGCTAGCGAACACTGAAGCTTTCTTT
-,TRBV12-3/TRBV12-4,many,15,TRBJ1-2,CASSPARGPTYGYTF,TGTGCCAGCAGCCCCGCGAGAGGGCCAACCTATGGCTACACCTTC
-,TRBV7-8,few,14,TRBJ1-2,CASSPLPGYDGYTF,TGTGCCAGCAGCCCGCTTCCGGGTTACGATGGCTACACCTTC